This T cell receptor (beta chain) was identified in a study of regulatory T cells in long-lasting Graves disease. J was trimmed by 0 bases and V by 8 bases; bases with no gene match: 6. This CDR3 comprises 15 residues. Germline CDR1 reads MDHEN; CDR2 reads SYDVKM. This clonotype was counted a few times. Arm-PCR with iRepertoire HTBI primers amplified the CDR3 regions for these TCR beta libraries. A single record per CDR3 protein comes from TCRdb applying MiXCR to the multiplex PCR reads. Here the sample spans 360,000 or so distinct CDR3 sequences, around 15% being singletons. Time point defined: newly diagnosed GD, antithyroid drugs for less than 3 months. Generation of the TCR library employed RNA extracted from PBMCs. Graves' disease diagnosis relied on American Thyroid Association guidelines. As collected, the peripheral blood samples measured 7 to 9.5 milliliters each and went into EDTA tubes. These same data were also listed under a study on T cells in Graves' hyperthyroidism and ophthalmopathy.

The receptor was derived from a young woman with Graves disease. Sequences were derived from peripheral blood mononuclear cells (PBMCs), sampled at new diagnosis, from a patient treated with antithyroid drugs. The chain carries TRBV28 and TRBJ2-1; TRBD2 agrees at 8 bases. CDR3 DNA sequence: TGTGCCAGCCTCTCACGGGGGGGCTCCTACAATGAGCAGTTCTTC. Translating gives CASLSRGGSYNEQFF.